This TCR beta chain comes out of a study of blood T cell repertoires in COVID-19. Overall study context: Acute-phase and convalescent COVID-19 samples originated in the United States, Italy and Spain. Sources were T cells, B-cell-depleted T cells, or PBMCs; the material itself was cDNA or gDNA.

Germline V gene sequence: CDR1 SGHNT, CDR2 YENEEA. Between the trimmed V and J ends, which lost 3 bases and 4 bases, there was a span of 7 bases. The length of the CDR3 is 13 residues. The Seattle patients joined while their infection was active and were tracked longitudinally afterward. Per the study methods: By means of reference gene primer amplification, nucleated cell counts were estimated. Profiled with immunoSEQ multiplex PCR; TCRdb holds only in-frame clones, not every one. Clone size and the V and J calls come from that table; the DNA yielded D and trimming. The table records roughly 100,000 clones, over 65% of them present only once.

The clonotype was recovered from a man at least 80 years old with COVID-19, enrolled during active disease. Sequenced input: peripheral blood. The chain uses TRBV11-3 and TRBJ2-1; no firm D call. CDR3 amino acids: CASSLSKYNEQFF. Here the CDR3 DNA reads TGTGCCAGCAGCTTGAGTAAATACAATGAGCAGTTCTTC.